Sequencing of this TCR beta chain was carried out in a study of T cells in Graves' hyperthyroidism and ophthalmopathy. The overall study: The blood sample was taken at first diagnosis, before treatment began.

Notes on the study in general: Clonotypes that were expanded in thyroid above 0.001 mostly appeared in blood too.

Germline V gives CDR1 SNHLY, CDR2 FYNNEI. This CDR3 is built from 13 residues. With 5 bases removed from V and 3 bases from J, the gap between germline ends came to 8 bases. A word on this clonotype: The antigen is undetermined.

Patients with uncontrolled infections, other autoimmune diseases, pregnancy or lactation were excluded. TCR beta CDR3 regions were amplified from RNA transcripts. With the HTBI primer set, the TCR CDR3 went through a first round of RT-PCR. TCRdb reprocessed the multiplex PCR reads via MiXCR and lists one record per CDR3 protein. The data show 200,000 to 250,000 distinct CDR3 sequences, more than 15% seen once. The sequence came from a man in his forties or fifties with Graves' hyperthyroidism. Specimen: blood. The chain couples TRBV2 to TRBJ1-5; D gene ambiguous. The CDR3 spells CASSQNINQPQHF. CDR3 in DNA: TGTGCCAGCAGTCAGAATATCAATCAGCCCCAGCATTTT. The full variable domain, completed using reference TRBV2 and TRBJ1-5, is EPEVTQTPSHQVTQMGQEVILRCVPISNHLYFYWYRQILGQKVEFLVSFYNNEISEKSEIFDDQFSVERPDGSNFTLKIRSTKLEDSAMYFCASSQNINQPQHFGDGTRLSIL.